The rows below give T cell receptor beta chains drawn from one sample of a study of read filtering for tumor transcriptome and immune sequencing. TCRdb re-called the reads with MiXCR, one entry per CDR3 protein. The sample lists fewer than 100,000 distinct CDR3 sequences; about 12% were seen once. Input material: a population of CD138-negative cells sorted from bone marrow. The receptors were gathered from a donor at least 40 years old with multiple myeloma. Each CDR3 is given with its conserved first and last residue. D genes are given only for firm matches. A clone size is listed for some rows: how often the clone was seen (once, few, many), or a class if it is expanded.

len	d_gene	abundance	v_gene	j_gene	CDR3aa	CDR3nt
16	TRBD1	.	TRBV5-1	TRBJ2-1	CASRLGGTGAYNEQFF	TGCGCCAGCAGATTGGGGGGGACAGGGGCCTACAATGAGCAGTTCTTC
13	.	many	TRBV10-3	TRBJ1-1	CAIKRELNTEAFF	TGTGCCATCAAGAGGGAATTAAACACTGAAGCTTTCTTT
15	.	.	TRBV30	TRBJ1-1	CAWSHTGKGGTEAFF	TGTGCCTGGAGTCATACAGGGAAAGGAGGCACTGAAGCTTTCTTT
12	TRBD1	many	TRBV7-2	TRBJ2-1	CASRRGGDEQFF	TGTGCCAGCAGGAGAGGGGGCGATGAGCAGTTCTTC
16	TRBD2	many	TRBV5-1	TRBJ2-1	CASSLGASGVYNEQFF	TGCGCCAGCAGCTTGGGGGCTAGCGGAGTTTACAATGAGCAGTTCTTC
14	.	many	TRBV28	TRBJ1-5	CASRTQGSNQPQHF	TGTGCCAGCAGGACTCAGGGTAGCAATCAGCCCCAGCATTTT
13	TRBD2	many	TRBV20-1	TRBJ2-7	CSAIAGFGYEQYF	TGCAGTGCTATAGCGGGATTTGGTTACGAGCAGTACTTC
14	TRBD2	many	TRBV29-1	TRBJ2-3	CSVEVAGTANTQYF	TGCAGCGTTGAGGTAGCGGGGACGGCAAATACGCAGTATTTT
14	TRBD1	many	TRBV20-1	TRBJ1-2	CSAAGDRNNYGYTF	TGCAGTGCGGCTGGGGACAGGAATAACTATGGCTACACCTTC
15	.	many	TRBV3-1	TRBJ1-4	CASSQGIGPTWKLFF	TGTGCCAGCAGCCAAGGTATTGGGCCGACGTGGAAACTGTTTTTT
12	.	many	TRBV2	TRBJ2-5	CASRRDGETQYF	TGTGCCAGCAGGAGGGACGGAGAGACCCAGTACTTC
11	.	many	TRBV7-9	TRBJ2-7	CASSPDRRRYF	TGTGCCAGCAGCCCTGACAGAAGGAGGTACTTC
15	.	many	TRBV10-2	TRBJ2-5	CASSEGGAGQETQYF	TGCGCCAGCAGTGAGGGCGGGGCGGGGCAAGAGACCCAGTACTTC
17	.	few	TRBV6-1	TRBJ2-5	CASSIGAAGIQQETQYF	TGTGCCAGCAGTATAGGGGCCGCCGGGATACAACAAGAGACCCAGTACTTC
16	.	.	TRBV28	TRBJ1-2	CASSPSLAGSWIGYTF	TGTGCCAGCAGTCCCTCCTTGGCAGGGTCCTGGATCGGCTACACCTTC
15	.	many	TRBV19	TRBJ1-5	CASSITAGDAQPQHF	TGTGCCAGTAGTATTACGGCAGGGGACGCTCAGCCCCAGCATTTT
14	TRBD2	many	TRBV29-1	TRBJ2-1	CGVVGLAGVNEQFF	TGCGGCGTTGTGGGACTAGCGGGAGTCAATGAGCAGTTCTTC
17	TRBD2	many	TRBV6-6	TRBJ2-1	CASSYLPIGRAGNEQFF	TGTGCCAGCAGTTATCTTCCCATTGGGAGGGCGGGGAATGAGCAGTTCTTC
13	.	.	TRBV2	TRBJ2-1	CASREGPYNEQFF	TGTGCCAGCAGAGAGGGCCCCTACAATGAGCAGTTCTTC
14	.	few	TRBV5-1	TRBJ2-7	CASSLGTTTYEQYF	TGCGCCAGCAGCTTGGGGACTACAACCTACGAGCAGTACTTC
13	.	many	TRBV29-1	TRBJ1-1	CSVPRGRNTEAFF	TGCAGCGTTCCCCGGGGCAGGAACACTGAAGCTTTCTTT
12	.	few	TRBV10-3	TRBJ2-5	CAIRGIGETQYF	TGTGCCATCAGAGGGATCGGTGAGACCCAGTACTTC
15	TRBD1	many	TRBV20-1	TRBJ2-3	CSAARQGSGMGTQYF	TGCAGTGCTGCCCGACAGGGGTCGGGGATGGGTACGCAGTATTTT
16	.	many	TRBV20-1	TRBJ2-1	CSARDMAGFIEGEQFF	TGCAGTGCTAGAGATATGGCGGGATTCATAGAGGGCGAGCAGTTCTTC
13	.	.	TRBV2	TRBJ2-7	CASSRDGAWEQYF	TGTGCCAGCAGCCGGGACGGCGCTTGGGAGCAGTACTTC
14	TRBD1	many	TRBV23-1	TRBJ1-2	CASSPLDRAFGYTF	TGCGCCAGCAGTCCCCTGGACAGGGCCTTCGGCTACACCTTC
15	.	many	TRBV21-1	TRBJ2-3	CASTPGLTRADTQYF	TGTGCCAGCACCCCCGGACTTACCAGGGCAGATACGCAGTATTTT
13	.	.	TRBV29-1	TRBJ2-7	CSIEDLRGSGQYF	TGCAGCATCGAAGACCTCAGGGGTAGTGGTCAGTACTTC
14	TRBD2	many	TRBV19	TRBJ2-1	CASSIGGSANEQFF	TGTGCCAGTAGTATCGGCGGGAGCGCCAATGAGCAGTTCTTC
14	.	many	TRBV4-1	TRBJ1-2	CASSHAWSNYGYTF	TGCGCCAGCAGCCATGCCTGGTCTAACTATGGCTACACCTTC
14	.	many	TRBV5-1	TRBJ2-4	CASSLGVRAYIQYF	TGCGCCAGCAGCTTGGGGGTCAGGGCCTACATTCAGTACTTC
14	.	many	TRBV12-3/TRBV12-4	TRBJ2-1	CASSFRRRDNEQFF	TGTGCCAGCAGTTTCCGGAGGAGGGACAATGAGCAGTTCTTC
14	.	few	TRBV5-1	TRBJ2-5	CASSLEKAGETQYF	TGCGCCAGCAGCTTGGAAAAGGCGGGGGAGACCCAGTACTTC
12	.	many	TRBV28	TRBJ1-1	CASSAGNTEAFF	TGTGCCAGCAGTGCGGGGAACACTGAAGCTTTCTTT
16	TRBD2	many	TRBV30	TRBJ2-4	CAWSTGLAGAKNIQYF	TGTGCCTGGAGTACGGGACTAGCGGGAGCCAAAAACATTCAGTACTTC
14	.	many	TRBV11-2	TRBJ2-7	CASSSMVSSHEQYF	TGTGCCAGCAGCTCAATGGTCAGCTCCCACGAGCAGTACTTC
14	.	many	TRBV12-3/TRBV12-4	TRBJ2-7	CASSLGGSPYEQYF	TGTGCCAGCAGTTTAGGGGGTTCCCCCTACGAGCAGTACTTC
13	TRBD1	many	TRBV5-1	TRBJ2-7	CASSLQGATEQYF	TGCGCCAGCAGCCTACAGGGGGCCACCGAGCAGTACTTC
15	TRBD2	many	TRBV28	TRBJ2-1	CASSLGTSRYNEQFF	TGTGCCAGCAGTTTAGGGACTAGCAGGTACAATGAGCAGTTCTTC
15	TRBD2	many	TRBV5-1	TRBJ2-1	CASSLLGTKGDEQFF	TGCGCCAGCAGCTTGCTCGGGACTAAAGGGGATGAGCAGTTCTTC
15	TRBD2	many	TRBV24-1	TRBJ2-3	CATQWSGRGADTQYF	TGTGCCACCCAGTGGAGCGGGAGAGGCGCAGATACGCAGTATTTT
14	TRBD1	many	TRBV30	TRBJ2-7	CAWSVGQGSHEQYF	TGTGCCTGGAGTGTAGGACAGGGGTCCCACGAGCAGTACTTC
15	TRBD2	many	TRBV7-9	TRBJ2-7	CASTLSERETDEQYF	TGTGCCAGCACGCTCTCTGAGCGGGAGACCGACGAGCAGTACTTC
15	TRBD2	medium-sized	TRBV9	TRBJ2-1	CASTPSSGKRNEQFF	TGTGCCAGCACCCCCAGCAGCGGGAAGAGGAATGAGCAGTTCTTC
13	.	many	TRBV27	TRBJ1-1	CASSWGRYTEAFF	TGTGCCAGCAGCTGGGGGCGGTACACTGAAGCTTTCTTT